This is a list of T cell receptor beta chains from one sample in a study of blood T cell repertoires in COVID-19. Profiled with immunoSEQ multiplex PCR; TCRdb holds only in-frame clones, not every one. Of 290,000 or so clones listed, around 90% were seen once; the top ten hold approximately 4%. The sample comprised PBMCs or T cells enriched from blood (not recorded which). All receptors come from a woman younger than 30 with acute COVID-19. CDR3s include the opening cysteine and the closing phenylalanine or tryptophan. A D gene is named only where the DNA matches it firmly. A row's size may be missing; if present it is once, few, many or a size class.

size | D | J | V | DNA | CDR3
NA | NA | TRBJ2-1 | TRBV5-1 | TGCGCCAGCAGCTTGGGAGGGCGGTACAGGGTCCATGAGCAGTTCTTC | CASSLGGRYRVHEQFF
few | NA | TRBJ1-5 | TRBV19 | TGTGCCAGTAGTATCGAAAGGGGCCCTAGCAATCAGCCCCAGCATTTT | CASSIERGPSNQPQHF
NA | TRBD2 | TRBJ2-5 | TRBV3-1/TRBV3-2 | TGTGCCAGCAGCTTCAGCCCCCTGGGAGCGGGGGGGGGTGGAGAGACCCAGTACTTC | CASSFSPLGAGGGGETQYF
NA | NA | TRBJ2-1 | TRBV4-2 | TGTGCCAGCAGCCAAGTCGAAGACTACCGGAACAATGAGCAGTTCTTC | CASSQVEDYRNNEQFF
NA | NA | TRBJ1-5 | TRBV4-2 | TGTGCCAGCAGCCAAGACGGCGGGCGTAGCGATCAGCCCCAGCATTTT | CASSQDGGRSDQPQHF
NA | NA | TRBJ2-1 | TRBV7-2 | TGTGCCAGCAGCGCACGGGTCGTCAATGAGCAGTTCTTC | CASSARVVNEQFF
NA | TRBD2 | TRBJ2-7 | TRBV6-1 | TGTGCCAGCAGTGAAGCCGGAGGTAGCGGGAGCTACGAGCAGTACTTC | CASSEAGGSGSYEQYF
NA | NA | TRBJ2-5 | TRBV29-1 | TGCAGCGCCCCAGGAAGGACAGTGGGTGCGGAGACCCAGTACTTC | CSAPGRTVGAETQYF
NA | TRBD2 | TRBJ2-7 | TRBV6-1 | TGTGCCAGCAGTGAACTAGCGGGGAGCGAGCAGTACTTC | CASSELAGSEQYF
once | TRBD1 | TRBJ1-1 | TRBV10-2 | TGCGCCAGCAGTCCCCGGGACAGTGAAGCTTTCTTT | CASSPRDSEAFF
NA | TRBD1 | TRBJ2-7 | TRBV28 | TGTGCCAGCAGTCCGGGACAGGGGGTTTTTCACGAGCAGTACTTC | CASSPGQGVFHEQYF
NA | NA | TRBJ1-1 | TRBV12-3/TRBV12-4 | TGTGCCAGCAGTGGTCAGGAAAACACTGAAGCTTTCTTT | CASSGQENTEAFF
NA | NA | TRBJ2-7 | TRBV6-1 | TGTGCCAGCAGTGAGGGTCCCTCTCAGGACGAGCAGTACTTC | CASSEGPSQDEQYF
NA | TRBD1 | TRBJ1-5 | TRBV11-2 | TGTGCCAGCAGCTCGACAGGGGCCCCTCGTCAGCCCCAGCATTTT | CASSSTGAPRQPQHF
once | NA | TRBJ2-1 | TRBV28 | TGTGCCAGCAGGGAGGGTGGCTATGAGCAGTTCTTC | CASREGGYEQFF
NA | NA | TRBJ1-4 | TRBV6-5 | TGTGCCAGCAGGCTGACCAGGGCGACGAATGAAAAACTGTTTTTT | CASRLTRATNEKLFF
NA | TRBD1 | TRBJ1-5 | TRBV6-2/TRBV6-3 | TGTGCCAGCAGCCGAAACTCCAGGGGGCCAGGTAATCAGCCCCAGCATTTT | CASSRNSRGPGNQPQHF
NA | TRBD1 | TRBJ1-1 | TRBV14 | TGTGCCAGCAGCCAAGAATACGGGACAGTTAACACTGAAGCTTTCTTT | CASSQEYGTVNTEAFF
NA | NA | TRBJ2-7 | TRBV20-1 | TGCAGTGTTAGTACGGGGTACTCCTACGAGCAGTACTTC | CSVSTGYSYEQYF
once | TRBD2 | TRBJ2-4 | TRBV28 | TGTGCCAGCAGTTTGTCGGGTCTAGCGGACAAAAACATTCAGTACTTC | CASSLSGLADKNIQYF
NA | NA | TRBJ2-3 | TRBV7-2 | TGTGCCAGCAGCTTAGTAGGGGCCGCAAGGGGCACAGATACGCAGTATTTT | CASSLVGAARGTDTQYF
NA | NA | TRBJ1-4 | TRBV2 | TGTGCCAGCAGGGGTTTACAGGGCCCCATGATCGTGATGAAGGGACTGTTTTTT | CASRGLQGPMIVMKGLFF
NA | TRBD1 | TRBJ1-2 | TRBV11-3 | TGTGCCAGCAGCTTAGATCGGGACAGGGGTAGCTATGGCTACACCTTC | CASSLDRDRGSYGYTF
NA | NA | TRBJ2-1 | TRBV3-1/TRBV3-2 | TGTGCCAGCAGCCAAGGTAGACTCGACGCCCCCCAGTTCTTC | CASSQGRLDAPQFF
NA | TRBD1 | TRBJ1-1 | TRBV19 | TGTGCCAGTAGATTGACAGGGGCTGGGGCAGCTTTCTTT | CASRLTGAGAAFF
NA | NA | TRBJ1-3 | TRBV4-1 | TGCGCCAGCAGCCAAGACAGGGGTAGAAACACCATATATTTT | CASSQDRGRNTIYF
NA | TRBD1 | TRBJ1-2 | TRBV7-9 | TGTGCCAGCAGCTCGACAGGGAAGATCGGTGGCTACACCTTC | CASSSTGKIGGYTF
NA | TRBD2 | TRBJ2-7 | TRBV19 | TGTGCCAGTAGTCTGAGGGAGGGCCCCTACGAGCAGTACTTC | CASSLREGPYEQYF
NA | NA | TRBJ1-4 | TRBV7-2 | TGTGCCAGCAGCTTTGGTAAAGGGCCCCGGGGTGAAAAACTGTTTTTT | CASSFGKGPRGEKLFF
once | NA | TRBJ2-7 | TRBV28 | TGTGCCAGCTTCCCGTTCCGGGACTCTTCCTACGAGCAGTACTTC | CASFPFRDSSYEQYF
NA | TRBD1 | TRBJ1-4 | TRBV10-3 | TGTGCCATCAGTGAGGGACAGGGACCCCGCGGCAATGAAAAACTGTTTTTT | CAISEGQGPRGNEKLFF
few | NA | TRBJ1-1 | TRBV7-3 | TGTGCCAGCAGCCCAACCACAGGAAACCCTGAAGCTTTCTTT | CASSPTTGNPEAFF
NA | TRBD1 | TRBJ2-2 | TRBV6-5 | TGTGCCAGCAGTTACTCGCCAGGGGGAAACACCGGGGAGCTGTTTTTT | CASSYSPGGNTGELFF
NA | TRBD2 | TRBJ2-7 | TRBV28 | TGTGCCAGCAGTTCCGGACTAGCGGGAAACTACGAGCAGTACTTC | CASSSGLAGNYEQYF
NA | NA | TRBJ1-1 | TRBV6-5 | TGTGCCAGCAGTTACCCCGGGCAGGGCTACACTGAAGCTTTCTTT | CASSYPGQGYTEAFF
NA | NA | TRBJ2-3 | TRBV19 | TGTGCCAGTAGTATAGACCCCGGGCAGGGGACAGATACGCAGTATTTT | CASSIDPGQGTDTQYF
once | NA | TRBJ1-3 | TRBV27 | TGTGCCAGCAGCCCTGGACTCCTCCGAAACACCATATATTTT | CASSPGLLRNTIYF
NA | TRBD2 | TRBJ2-3 | TRBV5-6 | TGTGCCAGCAGCTTGTTAGTGGGAGGGTTCACAGATACGCAGTATTTT | CASSLLVGGFTDTQYF
once | NA | TRBJ2-2 | TRBV5-1 | TGCGCCAGCAGCTTCGGGGGAGTGAACCTCGGGGAGCTGTTTTTT | CASSFGGVNLGELFF
NA | TRBD1 | TRBJ1-6 | TRBV10-1 | TGCGCCAGCTACGCCAACCGGGACAGGGAAGAGACGTATTCACCCCTCCACTTT | CASYANRDREETYSPLHF
NA | NA | TRBJ1-1 | TRBV28 | TGTGCCAGCACCACCCCCATAGGGGCGAGGGAAGCTTTCTTT | CASTTPIGAREAFF
NA | TRBD2 | TRBJ2-1 | TRBV5-4 | TGTGCCAGCAGCTTGGTGCTAGCGGGATACAATGAGCAGTTCTTC | CASSLVLAGYNEQFF
NA | NA | TRBJ2-4 | TRBV27 | TGTGCCAGCAGTCGAGCGGGCCCCAAAAACATTCAGTACTTC | CASSRAGPKNIQYF
NA | TRBD2 | TRBJ2-1 | TRBV5-4 | TGTGCCAGCAGCCCCAAAGCGGGAGTAGCATCCTACAATGAGCAGTTCTTC | CASSPKAGVASYNEQFF
NA | NA | TRBJ2-7 | TRBV24-1 | TGTGCCACCAGTAGGGCAGGAGGATACGAGCAGTACTTC | CATSRAGGYEQYF
NA | NA | TRBJ2-7 | TRBV6-5 | TGTGCCAGCGGAAGGGGAGGCTCCTACGAGCAGTACTTC | CASGRGGSYEQYF
NA | NA | TRBJ1-5 | TRBV16 | TGTGCCAGCAGCCAATCCGGGCAGGGGAGTGGAGTTCCCTATCAGCCCCAGCATTTT | CASSQSGQGSGVPYQPQHF
NA | NA | TRBJ1-5 | TRBV30 | TGTGCCTGGAGTGCCCGGGGGGACCAGCCCCAGCATTTT | CAWSARGDQPQHF
NA | NA | TRBJ1-1 | TRBV29-1 | TGCAGCGGTGACAAACAAGAGGACACTGAAGCTTTCTTT | CSGDKQEDTEAFF
NA | TRBD1 | TRBJ2-2 | TRBV6-5 | TGTGCCAGCAGTCACCGGACAGGGGACACCGGGGAGCTGTTTTTT | CASSHRTGDTGELFF
NA | TRBD1 | TRBJ1-2 | TRBV18 | TGTGCCAGCTCACCTAGACAGGGTACGGACTATGGCTACACCTTC | CASSPRQGTDYGYTF
NA | NA | TRBJ2-3 | TRBV15 | TGTGCCACCAGCAGAGATCTCTCGGCAGATACGCAGTATTTT | CATSRDLSADTQYF
NA | TRBD1 | TRBJ1-1 | TRBV11-3 | TGTGCCAGCAGCTCCAGACAGGGAGGCACTGAAGCTTTCTTT | CASSSRQGGTEAFF
NA | NA | TRBJ1-1 | TRBV7-9 | TGTGCCAGCAGCCGTATGCCGGGAAGGACTGAAGCTTTCTTT | CASSRMPGRTEAFF
NA | TRBD2 | TRBJ2-3 | TRBV11-3 | TGTGCCAGCAGCTTAGGGACTAGCGTAGACCTCACAGATACGCAGTATTTT | CASSLGTSVDLTDTQYF